The present entry profiles one T cell receptor (beta chain) with its context. TCRdb's copy holds only in-frame clones and misses some; the assay was immunoSEQ multiplex PCR. The table has about 43,000 clones, 87% seen once. The sample is drawn from a study of blood T cell repertoires in COVID-19. Study as a whole: Researchers got acute and convalescent COVID-19 samples from the United States, Italy and Spain.

CDR3 size: 13 residues. V lost 6 bases to trimming and J lost 3 bases, with 12 bases between them. The TCR originated in an elderly woman with active COVID-19. V gene TRBV12-3 or TRBV12-4 combines with J gene TRBJ2-7, with D tentatively TRBD2 (6 bases). The sequencing sample was made of peripheral blood. CDR3 protein: CASRRRGVYEQYF. The CDR3 bases are TGTGCCAGCAGACGGAGGGGAGTCTACGAGCAGTACTTC.